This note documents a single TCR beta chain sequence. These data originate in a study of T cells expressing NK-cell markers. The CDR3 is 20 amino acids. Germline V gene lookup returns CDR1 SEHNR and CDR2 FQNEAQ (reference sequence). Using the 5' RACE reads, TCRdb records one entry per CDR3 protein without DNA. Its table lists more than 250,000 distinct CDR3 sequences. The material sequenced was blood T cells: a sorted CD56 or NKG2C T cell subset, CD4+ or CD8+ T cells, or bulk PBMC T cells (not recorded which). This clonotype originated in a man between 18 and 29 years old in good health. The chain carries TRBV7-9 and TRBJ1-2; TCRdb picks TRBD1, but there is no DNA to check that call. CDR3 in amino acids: CASSSRQGATELDGPYGYTF.